Following are 21 T cell receptor beta chains from one sample sequenced in a study of graft-versus-host responses after intestinal transplantation. Graft-derived tissue was subjected to processing to liberate intraepithelial and lamina propria lymphocytes. Repertoires were generated with immunoSEQ multiplex PCR, while TCRdb's copy carries only in-frame clones and drops some. The data contain almost 30,000 clones, about three quarters of them singletons. This sample comprised ileum tissue, obtained 98 days after intestinal transplantation. The receptors here all came from a human patient who received an intestinal transplant, so some T cells may come from the graft donor.

J is TRBJ1-5 and V is TRBV29-1; maybe TRBD1 (5 bases). V was clipped by 4 bases and J by 5 bases, with 12 bases between them. From germline, CDR1 is SQVTM and CDR2 ANQGSEA. This CDR3 region has 13 residues. CDR3 coding DNA: TGCAGCGTTGTTTTCGGGGGGGATCAGCCCCAGCATTTT. This gives the protein CSVVFGGDQPQHF. The variable domain in full, completed from reference TRBV29-1 and TRBJ1-5, reads SAVISQKPSRDICQRGTSLTIQCQVDSQVTMMFWYRQQPGQSLTLIATANQGSEATYESGFVIDKFPISRPNLTFSTLTVSNMSPEDSSIYLCSVVFGGDQPQHFGDGTRLSIL.

The chain employs TRBV14 and TRBJ2-2; D possibly uses TRBD1 or TRBD2 (5 bases each). CDR1 is SGHDN, CDR2 FVKESK, per germline. This CDR3 has 16 amino acids. V dropped 1 base and J dropped 6 bases, with 15 bases sitting between them. CDR3: CASSQGDLREPGELFF. The CDR3 DNA reads TGTGCCAGCAGCCAAGGGGACCTCAGGGAACCCGGGGAGCTGTTTTTT.

This chain connects TRBV6-6 to TRBJ1-1; D is ambiguous. CDR1 and CDR2 from the germline V gene are MNHNY and SVGAGI (reference sequence). The germline V and J ends were trimmed by 0 bases and 7 bases, with 9 bases remaining between them. The CDR3 extends over 13 amino acids. The CDR3 loop reads CASSYSRAVEAFF. The CDR3 coding sequence is TGTGCCAGCAGTTACTCGCGGGCAGTTGAAGCTTTCTTT.

The chain couples TRBV5-1 to TRBJ1-5; TRBD1 matches 7 bases. Germline CDR1 and CDR2: SGHRS and YFSETQ. With V trimmed by 0 bases and J by 2 bases, 5 bases remained unmatched. The CDR3 consists of 16 residues. CDR3 protein: CASSLEGGEGNQPQHF. The CDR3 nucleotides read TGCGCCAGCAGCTTGGAAGGGGGCGAGGGCAATCAGCCCCAGCATTTT.

The rearrangement joins TRBV6-5 to TRBJ2-2; D may match TRBD1 or TRBD2 (5 bases each). Germline CDR1 reads MNHEY; CDR2 reads SVGAGI. Deletions cut 8 bases from V and 6 bases from J, with 16 bases between. The CDR3 is 14 residues long. CDR3 in DNA: TGTGCCAGCTCCGGGACCCGAGGGGCCGGGGAGCTGTTTTTT. Its translation is CASSGTRGAGELFF.

By share, this clone counts as medium-sized. J is TRBJ1-5 and V is TRBV7-8, with a weak D call TRBD1 (5 bases). V lost 4 bases, J lost 0 bases, and 10 bases lay in between. CDR1 and CDR2 (germline): SGHVS, FQNEAQ. The CDR3 spans 15 residues. DNA of the CDR3: TGTGCCAGCAGCTACCTAGACAGTAGCAATCAGCCCCAGCATTTT. Residues: CASSYLDSSNQPQHF.

The genes are TRBV7-6 and TRBJ2-1; tentatively, D is TRBD1 or TRBD2 (5 bases each). Trimming stripped 3 bases from V and 8 bases from J, with 14 bases between. Germline assignment: CDR1 SGHVS and CDR2 FNYEAQ. The CDR3 extends over 14 amino acids. The CDR3 DNA reads as TGTGCCAGCAGCTTTGGGGGAGAACCCCATGAGCAGTTCTTC. Its protein is CASSFGGEPHEQFF.

V gene TRBV29-1 combines with J gene TRBJ1-1; a possible D gene is TRBD1 (5 bases). Per germline, CDR1 SQVTM and CDR2 ANQGSEA. This CDR3 contains 16 residues. The V end lost 3 bases, the J end lost 2 bases, and 19 bases lay between the germline ends. CDR3 protein: CSVEGPVSGANTEAFF. CDR3 DNA sequence: TGCAGCGTTGAGGGACCCGTGTCTGGGGCTAACACTGAAGCTTTCTTT.

A few counts support this clone. The same CDR3 also results from other DNA sequences found in this sample. The chain couples TRBV28 to TRBJ2-1; TRBD2 agrees at 9 bases. Per the germline V gene, CDR1 is MDHEN and CDR2 is SYDVKM. CDR3 size: 17 residues. V was pared by 3 bases and J by 0 bases, with 6 bases of the junction left unmatched. CDR3 DNA: TGTGCCAGCAGTTTCCTAGCGGGGCGGAGCTCCTACAATGAGCAGTTCTTC. Its protein product is CASSFLAGRSSYNEQFF. The full variable domain, its missing parts supplied by reference TRBV28 and TRBJ2-1, is DVKVTQSSRYLVKRTGEKVFLECVQDMDHENMFWYRQDPGLGLRLIYFSYDVKMKEKGDIPEGYSVSREKKERFSLILESASTNQTSMYLCASSFLAGRSSYNEQFFGPGTRLTVL.

The gene calls are TRBV5-6 and TRBJ1-5, with D unclear. V lost 2 bases, J lost 4 bases, and 7 bases lay in between. Germline V gene data show CDR1 as SGHDT and CDR2 as YYEEEE. CDR3 size: 13 residues. CDR3 coding DNA: TGTGCCAGCAGCTTAGGACCAAATCAGCCCCAGCATTTT. Residues: CASSLGPNQPQHF. Full variable domain (outside the CDR3, taken from reference TRBV5-6 and TRBJ1-5): DAGVTQSPTHLIKTRGQQVTLRCSPKSGHDTVSWYQQALGQGPQFIFQYYEEEERQRGNFPDRFSGHQFPNYSSELNVNALLLGDSALYLCASSLGPNQPQHFGDGTRLSIL.

The chain joins TRBV5-4 to TRBJ2-5; D may be TRBD2 (6 bases). The germline V gene has CDR1 SGHNT and CDR2 YYREEE (reference sequence). V was cut by 0 bases and J by 3 bases, with 9 bases left in between. This CDR3 contains 14 residues. In DNA form, the CDR3 reads TGTGCCAGCAGCTTGGAACTAGCCGAAGAGACCCAGTACTTC. Translated: CASSLELAEETQYF.

This clone came up a few times. This chain uses TRBV21-1 with TRBJ2-2; TRBD1, the table's D call, lacks a check against the DNA. TRBV21-1 is given as a pseudogene. CDR3 length: 16 amino acids. As DNA, the CDR3 is TGTGCCAGCAGCAAATTAGGAGGGGGCGCGGCCGGGGAGCTGTTTTTT. Encoded protein: CASSKLGGGAAGELFF.

The chain recombines TRBV4-1 with TRBJ2-2; D remains ambiguous. From germline, CDR1 is MGHRA and CDR2 YSYEKL. The CDR3 is 12 residues long. Trimming removed 4 bases from V and 3 bases from J, with 3 bases in between. The CDR3 protein is CASSLYTGELFF. For the CDR3, the DNA is TGCGCCAGCAGCCTGTACACCGGGGAGCTGTTTTTT.

This clone was detected a few times. V usage is TRBV20-1 and J usage is TRBJ1-5; D possibly corresponds to TRBD1 (5 bases). The CDR3 is 11 amino acids. Per germline, CDR1 DFQATT and CDR2 SNEGSKA (reference sequence). V shed 4 bases and J shed 7 bases, with 8 bases lying between them. The CDR3 loop reads CSAMRGQPQHF. CDR3 sequence (DNA): TGCAGTGCTATGAGGGGACAGCCCCAGCATTTT.

This clone was counted a few times. CDR3 region: CASSKRTVNYGYTF. The DNA for the CDR3 is TGTGCCAGCAGCAAAAGGACAGTAAACTATGGCTACACCTTC. The chain joins TRBV21-1 to TRBJ1-2; the D call of TRBD1 is as the table states it, not checked on the DNA. TRBV21-1 is shown as a pseudogene. The length of the CDR3 is 14 residues.

This clone was detected only a few times. The genes are TRBV4-1 and TRBJ2-7; TRBD2 matches 8 bases. Germline CDR1 is MGHRA and CDR2 is YSYEKL. The V and J ends lost 0 bases and 3 bases, in that order; junction bases with no gene match: 10. The CDR3 is 17 amino acids. The CDR3 DNA is TGCGCCAGCAGCCAAGAAGGGGGAGCGGGGGCCCGCTACGAGCAGTACTTC. Translated: CASSQEGGAGARYEQYF.

The chain uses TRBV27 and TRBJ2-2; weak D call: TRBD1 (5 bases). The germline V gene encodes CDR1 MNHEY and CDR2 SMNVEV (reference sequence). Between the trimmed V and J ends, which lost 1 base and 5 bases, there was a span of 8 bases. The CDR3 covers 14 residues. This CDR3 is CASSLYPGTGELFF. CDR3 bases: TGTGCCAGCAGTTTATATCCAGGGACCGGGGAGCTGTTTTTT.

The chain employs TRBV23-1 and TRBJ1-1, with D uncertain. TRBV23-1 is recorded as an ORF, its role being uncertain. The CDR3 consists of 13 residues. V lost 0 bases and J lost 7, with 9 bases in between. The CDR3 nucleotides are TGCGCCAGCAGTCAATCAACCTCTGGTGAAGCTTTCTTT. Translating it yields CASSQSTSGEAFF.

The chain carries TRBV7-9 and TRBJ2-7; D is undetermined. V was cut by 4 bases and J by 5 bases, with 12 bases left in between. CDR3 size: 13 residues. Germline CDR1 SEHNR, CDR2 FQNEAQ (reference sequence). In DNA form, the CDR3 reads TGTGCCAGCAGCTCTAAAGGTTCCCACGAGCAGTACTTC. Protein product: CASSSKGSHEQYF.

This clone was detected only a few times. Written as DNA, the CDR3 is TGCGCCACCCAACCCAGAGGGGGAAGCACAGATACGCAGTATTTT. Translating gives CATQPRGGSTDTQYF. The V and J genes are TRBV5-1 and TRBJ2-3; a weak D match, TRBD1 (6 bases). Germline values: CDR1 SGHRS, CDR2 YFSETQ. This CDR3 has 15 amino acids. V was trimmed by 9 bases and J by 0 bases, leaving 17 bases between them.

V gene TRBV7-2 combines with J gene TRBJ1-2; 7 bases agree with TRBD1. V lost 4 bases, J lost 7 bases, and 15 bases stayed unmatched. Germline loops: CDR1 SGHTA, CDR2 FQGNSA. This CDR3 comprises 16 residues. CDR3 nucleotide sequence: TGTGCCAGCAGCTCCACCCCCCCTCAGGGGGACTCTGGCTACACCTTC. As protein: CASSSTPPQGDSGYTF. The whole variable domain, remainder taken from reference TRBV7-2 and TRBJ1-2, is GAGVSQSPSNKVTEKGKDVELRCDPISGHTALYWYRQSLGQGLEFLIYFQGNSAPDKSGLPSDRFSAERTGGSVSTLTIQRTQQEDSAVYLCASSSTPPQGDSGYTFGSGTRLTVV.